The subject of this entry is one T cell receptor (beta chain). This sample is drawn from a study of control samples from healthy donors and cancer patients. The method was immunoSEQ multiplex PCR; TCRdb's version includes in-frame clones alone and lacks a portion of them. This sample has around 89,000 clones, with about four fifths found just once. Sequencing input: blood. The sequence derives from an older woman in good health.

DNA for the CDR3: TGTGCTAGTGGTTTGGGGGGACAGGGGACCTACGAGCAGTACTTC. Its protein is CASGLGGQGTYEQYF. The J gene is TRBJ2-7, the V gene TRBV12-5; 10 nucleotides match TRBD1. V shed 1 base, J shed 2 bases, and the junction held 2 bases outside the gene matches. Germline V gives CDR1 LGHNT, CDR2 FRNRAP. CDR3 size: 15 residues.